This TCR beta chain was captured in a study of T cell changes during pregnancy in multiple sclerosis. The table came from immunoSEQ multiplex PCR; TCRdb's copy has only in-frame clones and leaves some out. Among about 42,000 clones, about 85% were seen once, and the ten largest hold approximately 1%. Source: CD4+ T cells from peripheral blood mononuclear cells, taken in the second trimester of pregnancy. The TCR originated in a female donor with multiple sclerosis, enrolled in a pregnancy study.

The CDR3 is CASSQDWAHGYTF. CDR3 coding DNA: TGTGCCAGCAGCCAAGATTGGGCGCATGGCTACACCTTC. The rearrangement joins TRBV14 to TRBJ1-2; D ambiguous. The V and J ends lost 0 bases and 6 bases respectively, with 8 bases between them. CDR1 and CDR2 (germline): SGHDN, FVKESK. The CDR3 is 13 residues long.